The 4 T cell receptor beta chains reported below all come from one sample, sequenced in a study of T cells in Graves' hyperthyroidism and ophthalmopathy. There were TCR beta CDR3 regions amplified from RNA transcripts. The HTBI primer set drove a first-round RT-PCR of the TCR CDR3. TCRdb analysed the multiplex PCR reads with MiXCR anew, one entry per CDR3 protein. The sample shows some 760,000 distinct CDR3 sequences, about 14% of them seen only once. The sequenced sample was blood. These TCRs come from a young woman with Graves' hyperthyroidism.

This CDR3 reads CASSQDDRGLEQFF. The DNA of the CDR3 is TGCGCCAGCAGCCAAGATGACAGGGGGCTTGAGCAGTTCTTC. The chain couples TRBV4-1 to TRBJ2-1; the match to TRBD1 covers 10 bases. Trimming took 0 bases from V and 9 from J; bases not matched to a gene: 2. Germline assignment: CDR1 MGHRA and CDR2 YSYEKL. This CDR3 has 14 residues.

Many counts were recorded for this clonotype. The chain couples TRBV3-1 to TRBJ1-3, with 7 bases aligning to TRBD1. Germline trimming cut 1 base from V and 1 base from J; bases unmatched to any gene: 4. CDR1 LGHDT and CDR2 YNNKEL come from the germline V gene (reference sequence). The CDR3 is 16 amino acids. The CDR3 protein is CASSQGRQGSGNTIYF. In nucleotides, the CDR3 is TGTGCCAGCAGCCAAGGGCGACAGGGTTCTGGAAACACCATATATTTT.

This clonotype came up many times. This chain's CDR3 is CATSDPRGGAREQFF. The CDR3 DNA sequence: TGTGCCACCAGTGATCCGAGAGGGGGAGCGCGGGAGCAGTTCTTC. The chain is built from TRBV24-1 and TRBJ2-1; D might be TRBD1 (6 bases). Germline V gene lookup returns CDR1 KGHDR and CDR2 SFDVKD. This CDR3 is built from 15 residues. With 3 bases removed from V and 10 bases from J, the gap between germline ends came to 18 bases.

This clonotype was seen a handful of times. The V gene is TRBV6-1, the J gene TRBJ2-7, with 10 bases aligning to TRBD2. The CDR3 sequence is 15 residues long. V lost 3 bases to trimming and J lost 2 bases; unmatched junction nucleotides: 4. Per the germline V gene, CDR1 is MNHNS and CDR2 is SASEGT. This CDR3 is CASSEASGGTYEQYF. DNA of the CDR3: TGTGCCAGCAGTGAGGCTAGCGGGGGCACCTACGAGCAGTACTTC.